What follows are 19 T cell receptor beta chains derived from one specimen sequenced in a study of vaccination effects on CD4 cells after COVID-19. Antigen-specific CD4+ T cells were expanded (with viral peptide pools) by the ViraFEST assay ahead of sequencing. Following an approximately eleven-day culture, CD4+ T cells were purified. PCR showed that the person got SARS-CoV-2 infection at some point between March and December 2020. Their target antigens are unknown. The data were produced by immunoSEQ multiplex PCR, yet TCRdb's version contains in-frame clones alone and is incomplete. The data show tens of thousands of clones, approximately 73% seen once. The sample was CD4+ T cells from PBMCs cultured with a peptide pool, taken before COVID-19 vaccination. Receptors were obtained from a human donor who had a prior SARS-CoV-2 infection.

The chain links TRBV6-1 to TRBJ2-3, with 10 bases fitting TRBD2. Per germline, CDR1 MNHNS and CDR2 SASEGT. J gave up 4 bases and V 2 bases, and 6 bases lay outside the gene matches. This CDR3 has 16 amino acids. In nucleotides, the CDR3 is TGTGCCAGCAGTGAATTTGGGACTAGCGTCTCAGATACGCAGTATTTT. This codes for CASSEFGTSVSDTQYF.

CDR3 DNA: TGCGCCAGCAGCCAAGGCCTCATGGGGCGGCCCTACGAGCAGTACTTC. Protein sequence: CASSQGLMGRPYEQYF. J is TRBJ2-7 and V is TRBV4-1, with D possibly TRBD1 on 5 matching bases. Trimming cost V 1 base and J 2 bases, with 15 bases left between them. Per germline, CDR1 MGHRA and CDR2 YSYEKL. The CDR3 contains 16 residues.

The chain carries TRBV5-4 and TRBJ2-2, with D perhaps TRBD1 (5 bases). The germline V gene has CDR1 SGHNT and CDR2 YYREEE (reference sequence). Trimming stripped 0 bases from V and 6 bases from J, with 18 bases between. This CDR3 has 17 amino acids. Written as DNA, the CDR3 is TGTGCCAGCAGCTTGGCCTTAAGGGAAGGGGTATCCGGGGAGCTGTTTTTT. This encodes CASSLALREGVSGELFF.

The CDR3 protein is CATSRDGPGMGTPGGANVLTF. The CDR3 bases are TGTGCCACCAGCAGAGATGGGCCAGGGATGGGGACCCCGGGTGGGGCCAACGTCCTGACTTTC. V and J are TRBV15 and TRBJ2-6; D possibly matches TRBD1 or TRBD2 (5 bases each). The V end was cut by 0 bases, the J end by 3 bases, with 24 bases between. The CDR3 totals 21 residues. Germline-derived CDR1 and CDR2 are LNHNV and YYDKDF (reference sequence).

The chain recombines TRBV24-1 with TRBJ2-1, with D maybe TRBD1 (6 bases). Trimming took off 4 bases at V and 4 bases at J, with 16 bases between the two ends. Germline CDR1 KGHDR, CDR2 SFDVKD. The CDR3 covers 16 residues. The chain's CDR3 is CATSDSGPGAYNEQFF. For the CDR3, the DNA is TGTGCCACCAGTGACTCCGGACCAGGGGCGTACAATGAGCAGTTCTTC.

V is TRBV4-2 and J is TRBJ1-5, with 7 positions matching TRBD1. The CDR3 runs to 13 residues. Trimming took 2 bases from V and 6 from J; bases not matched to a gene: 1. The V gene's germline CDR1 is LGHNA and CDR2 YNFKEQ. CDR3 sequence: CASSQHRGQPQHF. CDR3 DNA sequence: TGTGCCAGCAGCCAACACAGGGGTCAGCCCCAGCATTTT.

The chain is built from TRBV5-4 and TRBJ2-1, with TRBD2 matching over 8 bases. The germline V gene has CDR1 SGHNT and CDR2 YYREEE (reference sequence). Germline trimming cut 4 bases from V and 4 bases from J; bases unmatched to any gene: 16. This CDR3 region has 18 residues. This chain's CDR3 is CASSPRGLPGGPYNEQFF. The DNA for the CDR3 is TGTGCCAGCAGCCCGAGAGGCCTTCCGGGAGGGCCGTACAATGAGCAGTTCTTC.

The chain recombines TRBV24-1 with TRBJ2-7; a weak D match, TRBD1 (5 bases). From germline, CDR1 is KGHDR and CDR2 SFDVKD. This CDR3 has 13 residues. V was cut by 9 bases and J by 4 bases, with 15 bases left in between. CDR3 sequence: CATSGAGQYEQYF. The DNA for the CDR3 is TGTGCCACCTCTGGGGCAGGTCAATACGAGCAGTACTTC.

This clone was observed once. The rearrangement uses TRBV6-5 and TRBJ2-4; 14 bases align to TRBD2. With 4 bases clipped from V and 11 bases from J, the junction kept 4 bases outside the gene matches. CDR3 length: 14 amino acids. From germline, CDR1 is MNHEY and CDR2 SVGAGI. CDR3 amino acids: CASSWGLAGEVQYF. CDR3 in DNA: TGTGCCAGCAGTTGGGGACTAGCGGGAGAGGTTCAGTACTTC.

The chain is built from TRBV5-1 and TRBJ2-3, with D possibly TRBD1 on 5 matching bases. Germline CDR1 reads SGHRS; CDR2 reads YFSETQ. CDR3 size: 17 residues. With 2 bases removed from V and 3 bases from J, the gap between germline ends came to 19 bases. The CDR3 region has the DNA TGCGCCAGCAGCTTAAGGGGTGGGCCAGACATTACAGATACGCAGTATTTT. Amino acid sequence: CASSLRGGPDITDTQYF. The full variable domain, in which reference TRBV5-1 and TRBJ2-3 provide the parts outside the CDR3, is KAGVTQTPRYLIKTRGQQVTLSCSPISGHRSVSWYQQTPGQGLQFLFEYFSETQRNKGNFPGRFSGRQFSNSRSEMNVSTLELGDSALYLCASSLRGGPDITDTQYFGPGTRLTVL.

This clone was observed once. This chain joins TRBV7-9 and TRBJ1-1; possible D gene TRBD1, 5 bases. CDR3 length: 16 residues. The V and J ends lost 1 base and 0 bases respectively, with 12 bases between them. CDR1 is SEHNR, CDR2 FQNEAQ, per germline (reference sequence). This chain's CDR3 is CASSLVAGRLNTEAFF. The CDR3 coding sequence is TGTGCCAGCAGCTTAGTTGCGGGACGGTTGAACACTGAAGCTTTCTTT.

A few counts support this clone. The chain joins TRBV7-2 to TRBJ1-2; no clear D gene. V was pared by 4 bases and J by 1 base, with 13 bases between. The CDR3 extends over 15 amino acids. Germline CDR1 and CDR2: SGHTA and FQGNSA. The CDR3 reads CASSSRPGDNYGYTF. The CDR3 nucleotides are TGTGCCAGCAGCTCCCGCCCCGGTGATAACTATGGCTACACCTTC.

The chain combines TRBV6-2 or TRBV6-3 with TRBJ1-1; TRBD1 matches at 8 bases. Germline lookup yields CDR1 MNHEY and CDR2 SVGEGT. The CDR3 covers 17 residues. The J segment lost 4 bases and the V segment lost 3 bases, leaving 13 bases of the junction unmatched. The CDR3 spells CASSYYPDRVKVTEAFF. CDR3 DNA: TGTGCCAGCAGTTATTACCCGGACAGGGTAAAGGTCACTGAAGCTTTCTTT.

This chain uses TRBV4-1 with TRBJ1-4, with TRBD1 as a possible D gene (6 bases). The germline V gene has CDR1 MGHRA and CDR2 YSYEKL. This CDR3 is built from 15 residues. The V end lost 4 bases, the J end lost 8 bases, and 17 bases lay between the germline ends. This chain's CDR3 is CASSRGLRTEEKLFF. The CDR3 coding sequence is TGCGCCAGCAGCCGCGGTTTGAGGACAGAAGAAAAACTGTTTTTT.

This clone has just a few counts. The chain combines TRBV6-5 with TRBJ1-2; D uncertain. This CDR3 region has 15 residues. Trimming took 2 bases from V and 7 from J, leaving 17 bases between them. Germline V gives CDR1 MNHEY, CDR2 SVGAGI. Here the CDR3 reads CASSYAVGIPLGYTF. As DNA, the CDR3 is TGTGCCAGCAGTTACGCCGTAGGAATCCCTCTTGGCTACACCTTC.

This chain joins TRBV5-8 and TRBJ2-3, with 7 nucleotides matching TRBD1. Trimming at V came to 2 bases and at J to 4 bases, leaving 10 bases not matched to a gene. The CDR3 has 16 residues. CDR1 is SGHTS, CDR2 YDEGEE, per germline. CDR3 DNA sequence: TGTGCCAGCAGCTTCAATGACGACAGGGCGGCAGATACGCAGTATTTT. Translated: CASSFNDDRAADTQYF.

This chain joins TRBV9 and TRBJ1-3; a possible D gene is TRBD1 (6 bases). Germline CDR1 and CDR2: SGDLS and YYNGEE. There are 15 residues in the CDR3. V was clipped by 0 bases and J by 0 bases, with 7 bases between them. The CDR3 reads CASSVGTVSGNTIYF. DNA for the CDR3: TGTGCCAGCAGCGTAGGGACAGTCTCTGGAAACACCATATATTTT.

This clone has a handful of counts. The V and J genes are TRBV5-6 and TRBJ1-2; D uncertain. This CDR3 has 11 residues. Germline V CDR1 and CDR2: SGHDT, YYEEEE. The V gene lost 4 bases and the J gene lost 3 bases, with 4 bases spanning the gap. The CDR3 sequence: CASSRDYGYTF. In DNA, the CDR3 is TGTGCCAGCAGCCGAGACTATGGCTACACCTTC.

This clone has a single count. V and J are TRBV3-1 (or the pseudogene TRBV3-2) and TRBJ1-2; D remains unclear. This CDR3 is 15 amino acids long. The germline V gene encodes CDR1 LGHDT and CDR2 YNNKEL (reference sequence). Trimming removed 4 bases from V and 5 bases from J, with 17 bases in between. CDR3 sequence reads: CASSPRDRDLYGYTF. Here the CDR3 DNA reads TGTGCCAGCAGCCCGCGTGATAGAGACCTTTATGGCTACACCTTC.